This section outlines one T cell receptor (beta chain) sequence together with its context. This CDR3 is 14 amino acids long. V was pared by 1 base and J by 2 bases, with 9 bases between. Germline lookup yields CDR1 WSHSY and CDR2 SAAADI. Generated by immunoSEQ multiplex PCR, the TCRdb table keeps only in-frame clones and is missing some. The sample lists tens of thousands of clones; approximately 81% were seen once. This entry is derived from a study of PD-1 blockade in mismatch repair-deficient tumors. Overall study: Patients had approximately 12 mismatch repair-deficient cancer types and were previously treated and progressing.

V usage is TRBV10-2 and J usage is TRBJ2-7, with TRBD2 as a possible D gene (6 bases). The sequence was obtained from an adult with mismatch repair-deficient cancer. The specimen comprised peripheral blood, sampled 12 weeks after starting pembrolizumab. The CDR3 is CASSEYTGAYEQYF. The CDR3 DNA reads as TGCGCCAGCAGTGAGTATACGGGGGCCTACGAGCAGTACTTC.